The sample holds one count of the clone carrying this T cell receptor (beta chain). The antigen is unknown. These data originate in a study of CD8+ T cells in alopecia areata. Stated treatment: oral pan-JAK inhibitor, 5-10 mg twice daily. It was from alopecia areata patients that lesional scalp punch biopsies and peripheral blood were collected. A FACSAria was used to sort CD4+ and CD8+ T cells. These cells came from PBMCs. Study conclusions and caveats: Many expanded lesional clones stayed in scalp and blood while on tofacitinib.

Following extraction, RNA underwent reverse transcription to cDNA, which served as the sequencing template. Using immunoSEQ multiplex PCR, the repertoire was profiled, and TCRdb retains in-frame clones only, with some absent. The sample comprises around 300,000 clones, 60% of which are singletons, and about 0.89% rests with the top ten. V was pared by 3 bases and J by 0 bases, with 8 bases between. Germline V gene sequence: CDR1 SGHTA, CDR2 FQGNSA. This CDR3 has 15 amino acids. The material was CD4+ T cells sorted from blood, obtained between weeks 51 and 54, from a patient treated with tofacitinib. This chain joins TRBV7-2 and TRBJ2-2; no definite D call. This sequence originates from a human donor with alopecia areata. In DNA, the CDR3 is TGTGCCAGCAGCTTGGCCAGCTCGAACACCGGGGAGCTGTTTTTT. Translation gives CASSLASSNTGELFF.